The clone carrying this T cell receptor beta chain was observed a handful of times. These data come from a study of T cells after yellow fever vaccination. Study-wide background: SMART-Seq v4 Ultra Low Input served to prepare low-cell-number fractions. Study outcomes and limitations: The secondary response was weaker but peaked faster, day 5 versus 15.

From germline, CDR1 is SGHTA and CDR2 FQGNSA. The germline V and J ends were trimmed by 2 bases and 3 bases, with 11 bases remaining between them. CDR3 size: 15 residues. Template-switching 5'RACE yielded the TCR cDNA; a universal primer site and UMIs were added in the process. Each CDR3 protein is one row after TCRdb ran MiXCR on the 5' RACE reads. The top ten clones hold 30% to 35% of a sample with 45,000 to 75,000 distinct CDR3 sequences, about 5% of them seen once. The clonotype comes from a man aged 18 to 35 who received the YFV17D yellow fever vaccine. The source material was PBMCs, either bulk or a sorted T-cell subset (CD4+, CD8+, memory, or dextramer-sorted; not recorded which), sampled on the day of the yellow fever booster vaccination. This sequence joins TRBV7-2 and TRBJ2-1; D is possibly TRBD2 (6 bases). CDR3 region: CASSLLASDYNEQFF. CDR3 in DNA: TGTGCCAGCAGCTTATTGGCTAGCGACTACAATGAGCAGTTCTTC.